These 19 T cell receptor beta chains were sequenced from one sample in a study of blood T cell repertoires in COVID-19. Profiling relied on immunoSEQ multiplex PCR, and the TCRdb table lists in-frame clones only, not all of them. The sample has approximately 310,000 clones, around 87% seen once. The sample consisted of peripheral blood. These receptor sequences come from a woman in her forties or fifties who had recovered from COVID-19.

This clone was picked up a small number of times. V and J are TRBV21-1 and TRBJ2-6; the table assigns TRBD1, which was not confirmed against the DNA. TRBV21-1 is a documented pseudogene. The CDR3 runs 19 residues. The CDR3 DNA reads as TGTGCCAGCAGCAAAGGCTCTTTCCCAGGTTTGGCTGGGGCCAACGTCCTGACTTTC. Encoded protein: CASSKGSFPGLAGANVLTF.

CDR3 DNA sequence: TGCGCCAGCAGCTTGGATGGTGGCGCGGATGAAAAACTGTTTTTT. It specifies CASSLDGGADEKLFF. The chain links TRBV5-1 to TRBJ1-4; D call uncertain. Trimming cost V 0 bases and J 6 bases, with 12 bases left between them. The length of the CDR3 is 15 residues. Germline values: CDR1 SGHRS, CDR2 YFSETQ.

The V gene is TRBV6-5, the J gene TRBJ2-4; D may be TRBD1 (8 bases). The CDR3 loop spans 15 amino acids. The germline V gene has CDR1 MNHEY and CDR2 SVGAGI. V was pared by 6 bases and J by 3 bases, with 15 bases between. The DNA for the CDR3 is TGTGCCAGCAGGAAACAGGGGGAGGGCAAAAACATTCAGTACTTC. The encoded protein is CASRKQGEGKNIQYF.

This sequence joins TRBV2 and TRBJ2-7, with D perhaps matching TRBD2 (5 bases). CDR1 is SNHLY, CDR2 FYNNEI, per germline. Trimming cost V 4 bases and J 3 bases, with 10 bases left between them. This CDR3 region has 13 residues. The CDR3, as DNA: TGTGCCAGCAGTGGGGGAGTTAACTACGAGCAGTACTTC. Its protein is CASSGGVNYEQYF.

The chain joins TRBV19 to TRBJ2-7; TRBD1 aligns across 9 bases. CDR1 and CDR2 (germline): LNHDA, SQIVND (reference sequence). Unmatched junction bases numbered 6, after V lost 5 bases and J lost 4 bases. The CDR3 covers 14 residues. In DNA form, the CDR3 reads TGTGCCAGTAGTCCCGACAGGGGGTGGTACGAGCAGTACTTC. It codes for CASSPDRGWYEQYF.

This chain connects TRBV3-1 (or the pseudogene TRBV3-2) to TRBJ2-7; D is unclear. V gave up 1 base and J gave up 2 bases, with 6 bases separating them. Germline loops: CDR1 LGHDT, CDR2 YNNKEL (reference sequence). The CDR3 loop spans 13 amino acids. Written as DNA, the CDR3 is TGTGCCAGCAGCCAAGGGCAGACCTACGAGCAGTACTTC. Translation: CASSQGQTYEQYF.

This clone was counted once. The chain combines TRBV27 with TRBJ2-7; D unclear. The germline gives CDR1 MNHEY, CDR2 SMNVEV (reference sequence). V was cut by 7 bases and J by 0 bases, with 4 bases left in between. The CDR3 is 11 residues long. CDR3 DNA: TGTGCCAGCAAGCCCTCCTACGAGCAGTACTTC. Translating gives CASKPSYEQYF.

The chain's CDR3 is CASSPRDTYEQYF. CDR3 nucleotide sequence: TGTGCCAGCAGCCCCCGGGACACCTACGAGCAGTACTTC. The chain carries TRBV7-9 and TRBJ2-7; possibly TRBD1 for D (6 bases). Germline loops: CDR1 SEHNR, CDR2 FQNEAQ (reference sequence). The ends were cut back, 5 bases at V and 2 bases at J, with 10 bases in the middle. This CDR3 region has 13 residues.

The V call is TRBV28, the J call TRBJ1-5; TRBD1 matches 8 bases. J gave up 2 bases and V 2 bases, and 8 bases lay outside the gene matches. The CDR3 consists of 17 residues. Per the germline V gene, CDR1 is MDHEN and CDR2 is SYDVKM. CDR3 sequence: CASSLLDRGFGNQPQHF. The CDR3 coding sequence is TGTGCCAGCAGTTTACTAGACAGGGGTTTTGGCAATCAGCCCCAGCATTTT.

The chain is built from TRBV28 and TRBJ1-2; D is perhaps TRBD1 (5 bases). This CDR3 has 14 amino acids. Trimming took 2 bases from V and 5 from J, leaving 12 bases between them. The germline V gene has CDR1 MDHEN and CDR2 SYDVKM. The CDR3 bases are TGTGCCAGCAGTTTACAGGGAGGGACTTATGGCTACACCTTC. The encoded protein is CASSLQGGTYGYTF.

The V gene is TRBV29-1, the J gene TRBJ2-7, with 14 bases aligning to TRBD2. V dropped 7 bases and J dropped 4; count of bases not matched to a gene: 6. This CDR3 has 14 amino acids. CDR1 is SQVTM, CDR2 ANQGSEA, per germline. The CDR3 nucleotides read TGCAGCGCCCAAGGGACTAGCGGGAGTTACGAGCAGTACTTC. It encodes CSAQGTSGSYEQYF.

V is TRBV24-1 and J is TRBJ1-2; 10 positions match TRBD1. V was clipped by 4 bases and J by 7 bases; unmatched bases: 5. CDR1 is KGHDR, CDR2 SFDVKD, per germline. This CDR3 is 14 amino acids long. The CDR3 spells CATSERRTGGGYTF. DNA for the CDR3: TGTGCCACCAGTGAAAGGAGGACAGGGGGTGGCTACACCTTC.

Comments on this clone: Mismatch with germline at one junction end may stem from a read error. V is TRBV7-7 and J is TRBJ2-5; D not certain. The CDR3 extends over 13 amino acids. CDR1 is SSHAT, CDR2 FNYEAQ, per germline (reference sequence). As DNA, the CDR3 is TGTGCTAGCAGCTTAGATGCGGAAGAGACCCAGTACTTC. It codes for CASSLDAEETQYF.

The chain has TRBV5-4 and TRBJ2-7, with TRBD1 as a possible D gene (5 bases). Trimming pared 0 bases from V and 4 bases from J, leaving 11 bases between. This CDR3 is built from 14 residues. Per germline, CDR1 SGHNT and CDR2 YYREEE (reference sequence). CDR3 DNA: TGTGCCAGCAGCTTGGAGGGCAGGGAATACGAGCAGTACTTC. Its protein product is CASSLEGREYEQYF.

The chain has TRBV11-2 and TRBJ1-3, with D possibly being TRBD1 (6 bases). The germline CDR1 and CDR2 sequences are SGHAT and FQNNGV. CDR3 length equals 16 residues. Trimming cost V 5 bases and J 2 bases, with 16 bases left between them. The CDR3, as DNA: TGTGCCAGCAGCACCCACGCTGGACAGCCTGGAAACACCATATATTTT. Translation gives CASSTHAGQPGNTIYF.

This clone was detected only a few times. This chain uses TRBV29-1 with TRBJ2-7; 8 bases fit TRBD1. This CDR3 has 12 amino acids. J gave up 6 bases and V 6 bases, and 7 bases lay outside the gene matches. Germline V gene sequence: CDR1 SQVTM, CDR2 ANQGSEA. The CDR3 DNA is TGCAGCGTCACTGACAGGGGCCGCGAGCAGTACTTC. Its protein is CSVTDRGREQYF.

The gene calls are TRBV9 and TRBJ2-2; possible D gene TRBD2, 7 bases. With 5 bases removed from V and 0 bases from J, the gap between germline ends came to 11 bases. The length of the CDR3 is 15 residues. Germline CDR1 and CDR2: SGDLS and YYNGEE. The CDR3, as DNA: TGTGCCAGCAGTCTAGGGGGGGCGAACACCGGGGAGCTGTTTTTT. Translating gives CASSLGGANTGELFF. The whole variable domain, remainder taken from reference TRBV9 and TRBJ2-2, is DSGVTQTPKHLITATGQRVTLRCSPRSGDLSVYWYQQSLDQGLQFLIQYYNGEERAKGNILERFSAQQFPDLHSELNLSSLELGDSALYFCASSLGGANTGELFFGEGSRLTVL.

This chain uses TRBV12-3 or TRBV12-4 with TRBJ1-5; D unresolved. CDR3 length: 13 amino acids. Trimming cost V 1 base and J 4 bases, with 5 bases left between them. As DNA, the CDR3 is TGTGCCAGCAGTTTAGAGCAAAATCAGCCCCAGCATTTT. Translating it yields CASSLEQNQPQHF.

V and J are TRBV27 and TRBJ1-1; 9 nucleotides line up with TRBD1. Germline CDR1 MNHEY, CDR2 SMNVEV (reference sequence). Unmatched junction bases numbered 13, after V lost 6 bases and J lost 8 bases. The CDR3 runs 15 residues. The CDR3 DNA is TGTGCCAGCAGAAAAAGACAGGGGGTTGTTGACGAAGCTTTCTTT. Its protein product is CASRKRQGVVDEAFF.